The clone carrying this TCR beta chain was seen repeatedly, ten times or more. Its antigen remains unknown. A much larger clone lies a single base off, so this may be a read error. The CDR3 totals 16 residues. From germline, CDR1 is MRHNA and CDR2 SNTAGT. V was clipped by 5 bases and J by 6 bases, with 20 bases between them. As handled by the study authors: In papillary thyroid cancer, a distant-metastasis classifier was built using CDR3 differences across clinicopathological groups. TCRdb re-called clones via MiXCR from the PCR reads. These V and J calls derive from TCRdb rather than the authors' analysis. The table has more than 35,000 clones, approximately 13% seen once. This entry is derived from a study of metastatic and nonmetastatic thyroid tumors. Study context: Across blood and tumor or nodule tissue, repertoires from malignant and benign thyroid patients were compared with one another.

Points from the study as a whole: When malignant thyroid tumors were compared with benign nodules, TCR beta diversity was reportedly significantly higher in the malignant tumors. This held in both blood and tumor samples.

Prior to thyroid surgery, none of the patients had received any treatment. Material for sequencing was blood. The sequence came from a female donor with papillary thyroid cancer or a benign thyroid nodule (not recorded which). Some clones in this sample may be carry-over from other donors' samples. This chain uses TRBV6-4 with TRBJ2-1, with D maybe TRBD2 (6 bases). The DNA for the CDR3 is TGTGCCAGCAGTCCTGCTAGCGTTATGAACACCAATGAGCAGTTCTTC. Translation: CASSPASVMNTNEQFF.